The rows below give T cell receptor beta chains drawn from one sample of a study of T-cell memory formation after mild COVID-19. TCRdb ran MiXCR on the 5' RACE reads and lists one entry per CDR3 protein. The top ten clones hold around an eighth of a sample with hundreds of thousands of distinct CDR3 sequences, about 23% of them seen once. The sequenced sample consisted of PBMCs or a T cell subset sorted from them (not recorded which). These receptor sequences come from an adult woman who had mild COVID-19 (a few samples of this study predate the infection). Cell type and time point are not known. Both conserved end residues are part of each CDR3. The order of the fields is CDR3 protein, CDR3 DNA, V gene, clone size, D gene, J gene. The D gene is left open where the match is weak. The size entry is marked missing in some rows and otherwise reads once, few, many or a size class.

cdr3_aa: CSAPSPLAGETGELFF
cdr3_nt: TGCAGTGCCCCTTCACCCCTAGCGGGAGAAACCGGGGAGCTGTTTTTT
v_call: TRBV20-1
clone_size: few
d_call: TRBD2
j_call: TRBJ2-2

cdr3_aa: CATTPLAGVDEQYF
cdr3_nt: TGTGCCACCACGCCCCTGGCGGGAGTCGACGAGCAGTACTTC
v_call: TRBV25-1
clone_size: .
d_call: TRBD2
j_call: TRBJ2-7

cdr3_aa: CASSFEGTGMNEQYF
cdr3_nt: TGTGCCAGCAGTTTTGAGGGGACAGGGATGAACGAGCAGTACTTC
v_call: TRBV12-3/TRBV12-4
clone_size: few
d_call: TRBD1
j_call: TRBJ2-7

cdr3_aa: CASSFLGASPRPETQYF
cdr3_nt: TGTGCCAGCAGCTTCCTTGGGGCTTCCCCCCGTCCGGAGACCCAGTACTTC
v_call: TRBV7-8
clone_size: few
d_call: .
j_call: TRBJ2-5

cdr3_aa: CASRGGQGFTGELFF
cdr3_nt: TGTGCCAGCAGGGGAGGACAGGGTTTCACCGGGGAGCTGTTTTTT
v_call: TRBV7-9
clone_size: few
d_call: TRBD1
j_call: TRBJ2-2

cdr3_aa: CSALEGQAINQPQHF
cdr3_nt: TGCAGTGCTCTTGAGGGACAGGCCATCAATCAGCCCCAGCATTTT
v_call: TRBV20-1
clone_size: .
d_call: TRBD1
j_call: TRBJ1-5

cdr3_aa: CASSRLGGTTNEKLFF
cdr3_nt: TGTGCCAGCAGCCGTCTGGGCGGAACAACTAATGAAAAACTGTTTTTT
v_call: TRBV11-2
clone_size: few
d_call: .
j_call: TRBJ1-4

cdr3_aa: CSARQGLAGVNEQFF
cdr3_nt: TGCAGTGCTAGACAAGGACTAGCGGGAGTTAATGAGCAGTTCTTC
v_call: TRBV20-1
clone_size: once
d_call: TRBD2
j_call: TRBJ2-1

cdr3_aa: CASSPRTGRVGYTF
cdr3_nt: TGCGCCAGCAGCCCAAGGACAGGGCGGGTCGGCTACACCTTC
v_call: TRBV5-1
clone_size: .
d_call: TRBD1
j_call: TRBJ1-2

cdr3_aa: CASSPEVKNIQYF
cdr3_nt: TGTGCCAGCTCACCGGAGGTAAAAAACATTCAGTACTTC
v_call: TRBV18
clone_size: .
d_call: .
j_call: TRBJ2-4

cdr3_aa: CASTQLTGGPYEQYF
cdr3_nt: TGTGCCAGCACCCAACTGACGGGAGGCCCCTACGAGCAGTACTTC
v_call: TRBV5-6
clone_size: few
d_call: TRBD2
j_call: TRBJ2-7

cdr3_aa: CASSDRGNQPQHF
cdr3_nt: TGCGCCAGCAGTGATAGGGGCAATCAGCCCCAGCATTTT
v_call: TRBV10-2
clone_size: few
d_call: .
j_call: TRBJ1-5

cdr3_aa: CASSQEIIQETQYF
cdr3_nt: TGCGCCAGCAGCCAAGAAATCATCCAAGAGACCCAGTACTTC
v_call: TRBV4-1
clone_size: few
d_call: .
j_call: TRBJ2-5

cdr3_aa: CSARDRGLAVDTQYF
cdr3_nt: TGCAGTGCTAGAGATCGGGGGCTAGCGGTGGATACGCAGTATTTT
v_call: TRBV20-1
clone_size: few
d_call: .
j_call: TRBJ2-3

cdr3_aa: CASSRDRGGSNQPQHF
cdr3_nt: TGTGCCAGCAGTCGAGACAGGGGCGGTAGCAATCAGCCCCAGCATTTT
v_call: TRBV6-2/TRBV6-3
clone_size: .
d_call: TRBD1
j_call: TRBJ1-5

cdr3_aa: CASSQDIGQPQHF
cdr3_nt: TGTGCCAGCAGCCAGGATATCGGTCAGCCCCAGCATTTT
v_call: TRBV4-2
clone_size: .
d_call: .
j_call: TRBJ1-5

cdr3_aa: CAWRQGEGYTF
cdr3_nt: TGTGCCTGGAGGCAGGGGGAGGGCTACACCTTC
v_call: TRBV30
clone_size: .
d_call: TRBD1
j_call: TRBJ1-2

cdr3_aa: CATSASGSLQFF
cdr3_nt: TGTGCCACCAGTGCTAGCGGGAGCCTACAGTTCTTC
v_call: TRBV24-1
clone_size: .
d_call: TRBD2
j_call: TRBJ2-1

cdr3_aa: CASRERQGAREQYF
cdr3_nt: TGTGCCAGCAGAGAAAGACAGGGGGCACGCGAGCAGTACTTC
v_call: TRBV28
clone_size: .
d_call: TRBD1
j_call: TRBJ2-7

cdr3_aa: CASSPARNIQYF
cdr3_nt: TGTGCCAGCAGCCCCGCGCGGAACATTCAGTACTTC
v_call: TRBV12-3/TRBV12-4
clone_size: few
d_call: .
j_call: TRBJ2-4

cdr3_aa: CASSQEWSEPFF
cdr3_nt: TGTGCCAGCAGCCAAGAGTGGTCCGAGCCGTTTTTT
v_call: TRBV3-1
clone_size: .
d_call: .
j_call: TRBJ1-4

cdr3_aa: CATSYGRYIQYF
cdr3_nt: TGTGCCACTTCGTACGGGAGGTACATTCAGTACTTC
v_call: TRBV19
clone_size: few
d_call: TRBD2
j_call: TRBJ2-4

cdr3_aa: CSVLGEVNYGYTF
cdr3_nt: TGCAGCGTTCTCGGTGAGGTGAACTATGGCTACACCTTC
v_call: TRBV29-1
clone_size: .
d_call: .
j_call: TRBJ1-2

cdr3_aa: CASSLGLAGGYSYNEQFF
cdr3_nt: TGCGCCAGCAGCTTGGGACTAGCGGGAGGCTACTCCTACAATGAGCAGTTCTTC
v_call: TRBV5-1
clone_size: few
d_call: TRBD2
j_call: TRBJ2-1

cdr3_aa: CASSLRQAGSYNEQFF
cdr3_nt: TGTGCCAGCAGCTTACGTCAAGCCGGGTCCTACAATGAGCAGTTCTTC
v_call: TRBV7-2
clone_size: few
d_call: .
j_call: TRBJ2-1

cdr3_aa: CSARRADINSPLHF
cdr3_nt: TGCAGTGCTAGAAGGGCGGACATTAATTCACCCCTCCACTTT
v_call: TRBV20-1
clone_size: once
d_call: .
j_call: TRBJ1-6

cdr3_aa: CASSLWSGAVETQYF
cdr3_nt: TGTGCCAGCAGCTTATGGTCAGGGGCCGTCGAGACCCAGTACTTC
v_call: TRBV7-9
clone_size: .
d_call: .
j_call: TRBJ2-5

cdr3_aa: CASSLMGRGNQPQHF
cdr3_nt: TGTGCCAGCAGCCTTATGGGTAGGGGCAATCAGCCCCAGCATTTT
v_call: TRBV6-6
clone_size: .
d_call: .
j_call: TRBJ1-5

cdr3_aa: CASSLELASAYNEQFF
cdr3_nt: TGCGCCAGCAGCCTGGAACTAGCGTCGGCCTACAATGAGCAGTTCTTC
v_call: TRBV5-1
clone_size: .
d_call: TRBD2
j_call: TRBJ2-1

cdr3_aa: CASSFESRVNTEAFF
cdr3_nt: TGCGCCAGCAGCTTTGAGTCGCGGGTGAACACTGAAGCTTTCTTT
v_call: TRBV5-1
clone_size: .
d_call: .
j_call: TRBJ1-1

cdr3_aa: CASSLGLTVNNEQFF
cdr3_nt: TGTGCCAGCAGCTTAGGCTTGACGGTAAACAATGAGCAGTTCTTC
v_call: TRBV7-3
clone_size: .
d_call: .
j_call: TRBJ2-1

cdr3_aa: CASSLTYGTGTNTEAFF
cdr3_nt: TGTGCCAGCAGCTTAACGTACGGGACAGGGACGAACACTGAAGCTTTCTTT
v_call: TRBV7-3
clone_size: few
d_call: TRBD1
j_call: TRBJ1-1

cdr3_aa: CSARDLGGESYEQYF
cdr3_nt: TGCAGTGCTAGAGATCTGGGGGGAGAATCCTACGAGCAGTACTTC
v_call: TRBV20-1
clone_size: .
d_call: .
j_call: TRBJ2-7

cdr3_aa: CATEVGSSYNEQFF
cdr3_nt: TGTGCCACTGAAGTCGGGAGCTCCTACAATGAGCAGTTCTTC
v_call: TRBV7-9
clone_size: few
d_call: .
j_call: TRBJ2-1

cdr3_aa: CASSLMASTDTQYF
cdr3_nt: TGTGCCAGCAGCTTAATGGCTAGCACAGATACGCAGTATTTT
v_call: TRBV7-6
clone_size: few
d_call: .
j_call: TRBJ2-3

cdr3_aa: CASSLRSGTTYEQYF
cdr3_nt: TGTGCCAGCAGTTTACGGAGCGGGACGACCTACGAGCAGTACTTC
v_call: TRBV27
clone_size: .
d_call: TRBD2
j_call: TRBJ2-7

cdr3_aa: CASSYWASSTDTQYF
cdr3_nt: TGTGCCAGCAGTTACTGGGCCTCTAGCACAGATACGCAGTATTTT
v_call: TRBV6-5
clone_size: few
d_call: .
j_call: TRBJ2-3

cdr3_aa: CAISEFGSSYNEQFF
cdr3_nt: TGTGCCATCAGTGAGTTTGGCAGCTCCTACAATGAGCAGTTCTTC
v_call: TRBV10-3
clone_size: few
d_call: .
j_call: TRBJ2-1

cdr3_aa: CASSLSGAGYNEQFF
cdr3_nt: TGTGCCAGCAGTCTTAGCGGGGCGGGGTACAATGAGCAGTTCTTC
v_call: TRBV2
clone_size: .
d_call: TRBD2
j_call: TRBJ2-1

cdr3_aa: CATSDPRLYTGELFF
cdr3_nt: TGTGCCACCAGTGACCCCCGACTCTACACCGGGGAGCTGTTTTTT
v_call: TRBV24-1
clone_size: .
d_call: .
j_call: TRBJ2-2

cdr3_aa: CASMTPLSDGGTQYF
cdr3_nt: TGTGCCAGCATGACTCCACTCTCCGATGGTGGGACCCAGTACTTC
v_call: TRBV12-3/TRBV12-4
clone_size: once
d_call: .
j_call: TRBJ2-5

cdr3_aa: CATSDQGEPQHF
cdr3_nt: TGTGCCACCAGTGACCAGGGGGAGCCCCAGCATTTT
v_call: TRBV24-1
clone_size: .
d_call: TRBD1
j_call: TRBJ1-5

cdr3_aa: CASSLDVNEQFF
cdr3_nt: TGCGCCAGCAGCTTGGATGTAAATGAGCAGTTCTTC
v_call: TRBV5-1
clone_size: once
d_call: .
j_call: TRBJ2-1

cdr3_aa: CASSFGVKRPPDYTDEQFF
cdr3_nt: TGTGCCAGCAGTTTTGGTGTAAAAAGGCCTCCGGACTACACGGATGAGCAGTTCTTC
v_call: TRBV12-3/TRBV12-4
clone_size: .
d_call: .
j_call: TRBJ2-1